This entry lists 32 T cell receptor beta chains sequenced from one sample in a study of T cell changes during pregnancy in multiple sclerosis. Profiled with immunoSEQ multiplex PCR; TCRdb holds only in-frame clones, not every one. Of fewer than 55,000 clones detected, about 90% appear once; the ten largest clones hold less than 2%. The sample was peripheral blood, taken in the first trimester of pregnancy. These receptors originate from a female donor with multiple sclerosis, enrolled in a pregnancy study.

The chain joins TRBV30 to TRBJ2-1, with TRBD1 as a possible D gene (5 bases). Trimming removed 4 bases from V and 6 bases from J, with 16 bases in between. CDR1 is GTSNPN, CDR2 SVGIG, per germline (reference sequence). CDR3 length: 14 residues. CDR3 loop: CAWKGPRVGNEQFF. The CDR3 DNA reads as TGTGCCTGGAAAGGGCCCAGGGTAGGCAATGAGCAGTTCTTC. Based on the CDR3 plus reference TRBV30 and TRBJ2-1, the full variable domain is SQTIHQWPATLVQPVGSPLSLECTVEGTSNPNLYWYRQAAGRGLQLLFYSVGIGQISSEVPQNLSASRPQDRQFILSSKKLLLSDSGFYLCAWKGPRVGNEQFFGPGTRLTVL.

In DNA, the CDR3 is TGTGCCATCAGACAGGGGGGTTATGGCTACACCTTC. Its translation: CAIRQGGYGYTF. The rearrangement links TRBV10-3 to TRBJ1-2; 8 bases agree with TRBD1. This CDR3 has 12 amino acids. Germline values: CDR1 ENHRY, CDR2 SYGVKD. V lost 6 bases and J lost 5; bases outside the gene matches: 2.

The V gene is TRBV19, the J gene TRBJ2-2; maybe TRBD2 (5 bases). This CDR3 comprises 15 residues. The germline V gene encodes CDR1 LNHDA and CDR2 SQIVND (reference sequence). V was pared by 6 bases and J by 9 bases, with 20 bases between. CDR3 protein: CASSIPSRPPWELFF. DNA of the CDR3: TGTGCCAGTAGCATACCTAGCCGGCCTCCGTGGGAGCTGTTTTTT.

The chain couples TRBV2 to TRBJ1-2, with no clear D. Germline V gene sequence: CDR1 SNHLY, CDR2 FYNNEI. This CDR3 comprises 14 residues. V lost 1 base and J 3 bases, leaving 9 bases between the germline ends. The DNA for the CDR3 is TGTGCCAGCAGTGAAGGAAGAGGGCACTATGGCTACACCTTC. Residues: CASSEGRGHYGYTF. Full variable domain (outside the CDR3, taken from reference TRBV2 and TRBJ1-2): EPEVTQTPSHQVTQMGQEVILRCVPISNHLYFYWYRQILGQKVEFLVSFYNNEISEKSEIFDDQFSVERPDGSNFTLKIRSTKLEDSAMYFCASSEGRGHYGYTFGSGTRLTVV.

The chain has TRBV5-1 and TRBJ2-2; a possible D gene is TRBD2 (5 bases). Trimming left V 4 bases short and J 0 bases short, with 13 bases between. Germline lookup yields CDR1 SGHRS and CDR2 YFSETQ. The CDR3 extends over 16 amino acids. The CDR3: CASSPIRGPNTGELFF. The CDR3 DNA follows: TGCGCCAGCAGCCCCATACGAGGGCCGAACACCGGGGAGCTGTTTTTT.

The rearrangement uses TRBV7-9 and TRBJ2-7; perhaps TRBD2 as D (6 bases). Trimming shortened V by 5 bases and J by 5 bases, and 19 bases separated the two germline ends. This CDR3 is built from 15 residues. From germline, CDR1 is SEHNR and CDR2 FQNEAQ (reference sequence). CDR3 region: CASSLAVVGGDEQYF. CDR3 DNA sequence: TGTGCCAGCAGCCTTGCCGTGGTGGGGGGTGACGAGCAGTACTTC.

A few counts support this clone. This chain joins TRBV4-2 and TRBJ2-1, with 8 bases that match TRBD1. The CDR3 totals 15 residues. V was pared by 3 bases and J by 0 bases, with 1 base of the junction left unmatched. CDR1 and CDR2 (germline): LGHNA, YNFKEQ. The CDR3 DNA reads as TGTGCCAGCAGCCATGACAGGGGCTCCTACAATGAGCAGTTCTTC. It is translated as CASSHDRGSYNEQFF.

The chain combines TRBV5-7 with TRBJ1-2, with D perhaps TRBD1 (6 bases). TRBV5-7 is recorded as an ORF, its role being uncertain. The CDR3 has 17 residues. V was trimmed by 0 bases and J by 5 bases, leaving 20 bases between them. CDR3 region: CASSLGWGHLLDYGYTF. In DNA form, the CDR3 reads TGTGCCAGCAGCTTGGGGTGGGGACATCTCTTGGATTATGGCTACACCTTC.

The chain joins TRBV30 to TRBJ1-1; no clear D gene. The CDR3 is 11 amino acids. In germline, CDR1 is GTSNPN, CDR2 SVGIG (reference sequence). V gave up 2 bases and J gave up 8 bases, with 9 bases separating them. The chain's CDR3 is CAWSNRGEAFF. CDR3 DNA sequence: TGTGCCTGGAGTAACCGGGGAGAAGCTTTCTTT.

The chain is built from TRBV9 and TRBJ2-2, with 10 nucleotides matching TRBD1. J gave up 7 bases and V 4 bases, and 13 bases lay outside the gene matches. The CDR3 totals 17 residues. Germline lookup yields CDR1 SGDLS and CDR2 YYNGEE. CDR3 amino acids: CASSTDPGTGDFGELFF. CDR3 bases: TGTGCCAGCAGCACCGATCCCGGGACAGGGGATTTCGGGGAGCTGTTTTTT.

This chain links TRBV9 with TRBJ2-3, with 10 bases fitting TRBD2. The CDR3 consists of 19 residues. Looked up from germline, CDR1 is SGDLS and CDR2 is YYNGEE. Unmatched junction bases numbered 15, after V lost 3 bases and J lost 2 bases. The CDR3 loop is CASSARGGSGGLDTDTQYF. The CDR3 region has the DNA TGTGCCAGCAGCGCCAGAGGTGGTAGCGGGGGGCTAGACACAGATACGCAGTATTTT.

The CDR3: CAISEPRNEKLFF. CDR3 sequence (DNA): TGTGCCATCAGTGAGCCTAGAAATGAAAAACTGTTTTTT. The chain recombines TRBV10-3 with TRBJ1-4; D not resolved. Germline lookup yields CDR1 ENHRY and CDR2 SYGVKD. The CDR3 is 13 residues long. V was shortened by 2 bases and J by 5 bases, with 6 bases between the two germline ends.

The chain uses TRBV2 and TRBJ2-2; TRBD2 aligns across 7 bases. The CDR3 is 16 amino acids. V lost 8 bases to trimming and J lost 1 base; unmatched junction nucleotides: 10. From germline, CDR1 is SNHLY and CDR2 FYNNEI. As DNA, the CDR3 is TGTGCCAGCGCCCTCGGGGCGGGGGAGAACACCGGGGAGCTGTTTTTT. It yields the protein CASALGAGENTGELFF.

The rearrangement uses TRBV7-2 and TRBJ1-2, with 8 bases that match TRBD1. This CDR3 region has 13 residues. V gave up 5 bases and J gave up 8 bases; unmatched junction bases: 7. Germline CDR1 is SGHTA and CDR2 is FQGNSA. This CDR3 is CASSQGQVQGYTF. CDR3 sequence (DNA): TGTGCCAGCAGCCAGGGACAGGTGCAAGGCTACACCTTC.

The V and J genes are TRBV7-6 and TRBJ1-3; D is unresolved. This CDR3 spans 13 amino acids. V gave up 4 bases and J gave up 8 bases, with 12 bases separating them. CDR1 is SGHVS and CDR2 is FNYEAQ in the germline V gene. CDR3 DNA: TGTGCCAGCAGCTCCCCCTCGAGGCACACCATATATTTT. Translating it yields CASSSPSRHTIYF. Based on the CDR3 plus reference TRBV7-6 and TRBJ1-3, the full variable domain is GAGVSQSPRYKVTKRGQDVALRCDPISGHVSLYWYRQALGQGPEFLTYFNYEAQQDKSGLPNDRFSAERPEGSISTLTIQRTEQRDSAMYRCASSSPSRHTIYFGEGSWLTVV.

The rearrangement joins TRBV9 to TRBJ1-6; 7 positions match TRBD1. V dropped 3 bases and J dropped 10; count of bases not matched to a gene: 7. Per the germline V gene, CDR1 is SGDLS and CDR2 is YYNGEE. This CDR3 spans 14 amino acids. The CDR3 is CASSANRGNSPLHF. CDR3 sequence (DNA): TGTGCCAGCAGCGCAAACAGGGGAAACTCACCCCTCCACTTT.

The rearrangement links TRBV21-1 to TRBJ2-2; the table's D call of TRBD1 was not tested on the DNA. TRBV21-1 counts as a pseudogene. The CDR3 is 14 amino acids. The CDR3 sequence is CASSKGQNTGELFF. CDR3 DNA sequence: TGTGCCAGCAGCAAAGGACAGAACACCGGGGAGCTGTTTTTT.

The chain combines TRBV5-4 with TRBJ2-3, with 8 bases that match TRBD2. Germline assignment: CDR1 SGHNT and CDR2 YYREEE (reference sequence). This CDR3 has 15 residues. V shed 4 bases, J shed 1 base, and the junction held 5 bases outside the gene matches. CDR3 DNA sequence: TGTGCCAGCAGCCCCCGGGAGGGCGGCACAGATACGCAGTATTTT. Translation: CASSPREGGTDTQYF. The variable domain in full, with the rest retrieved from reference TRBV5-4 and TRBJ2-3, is ETGVTQSPTHLIKTRGQQVTLRCSSQSGHNTVSWYQQALGQGPQFIFQYYREEENGRGNFPPRFSGLQFPNYSSELNVNALELDDSALYLCASSPREGGTDTQYFGPGTRLTVL.

CDR3 protein: CASSLGQGFSPLHF. The CDR3 nucleotides read TGTGCCAGCAGCTTGGGACAGGGGTTTTCACCCCTCCACTTT. The chain carries TRBV5-4 and TRBJ1-6; TRBD1 matches 8 bases. Germline V gene sequence: CDR1 SGHNT, CDR2 YYREEE (reference sequence). This CDR3 contains 14 residues. Trimming cost V 0 bases and J 9 bases; bases outside gene matches: 2.

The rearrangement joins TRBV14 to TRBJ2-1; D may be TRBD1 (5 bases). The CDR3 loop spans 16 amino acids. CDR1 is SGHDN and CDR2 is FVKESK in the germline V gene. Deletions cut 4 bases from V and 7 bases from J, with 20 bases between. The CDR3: CASSPIPYRSRNEQFF. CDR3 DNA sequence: TGTGCCAGCAGCCCGATCCCTTACAGGTCCCGGAATGAGCAGTTCTTC.

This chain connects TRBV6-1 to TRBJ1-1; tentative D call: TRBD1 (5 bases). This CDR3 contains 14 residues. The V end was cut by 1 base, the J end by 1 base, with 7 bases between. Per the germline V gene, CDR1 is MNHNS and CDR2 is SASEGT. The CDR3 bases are TGTGCCAGCAGTGAAGTGGGGGGGAACACTGAAGCTTTCTTT. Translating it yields CASSEVGGNTEAFF.

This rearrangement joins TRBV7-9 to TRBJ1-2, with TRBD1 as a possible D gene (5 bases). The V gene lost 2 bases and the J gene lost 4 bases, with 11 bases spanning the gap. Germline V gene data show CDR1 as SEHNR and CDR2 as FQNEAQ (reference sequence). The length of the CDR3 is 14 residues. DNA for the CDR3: TGTGCCAGCAGCTTAAGGGAGGGGAGCTATGGCTACACCTTC. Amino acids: CASSLREGSYGYTF.

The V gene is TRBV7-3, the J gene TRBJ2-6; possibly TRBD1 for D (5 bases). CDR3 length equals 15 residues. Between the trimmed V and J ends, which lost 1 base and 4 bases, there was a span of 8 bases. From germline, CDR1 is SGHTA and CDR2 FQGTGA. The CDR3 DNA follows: TGTGCCAGCAGCTTAAGGGGCGAAGGGGCCAACGTCCTGACTTTC. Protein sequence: CASSLRGEGANVLTF.

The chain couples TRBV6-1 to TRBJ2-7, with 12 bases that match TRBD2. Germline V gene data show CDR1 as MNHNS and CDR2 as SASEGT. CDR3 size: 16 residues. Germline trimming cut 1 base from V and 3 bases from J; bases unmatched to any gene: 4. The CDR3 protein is CASSEGLAGANYEQYF. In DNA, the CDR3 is TGTGCCAGCAGTGAAGGACTAGCGGGGGCCAACTACGAGCAGTACTTC.

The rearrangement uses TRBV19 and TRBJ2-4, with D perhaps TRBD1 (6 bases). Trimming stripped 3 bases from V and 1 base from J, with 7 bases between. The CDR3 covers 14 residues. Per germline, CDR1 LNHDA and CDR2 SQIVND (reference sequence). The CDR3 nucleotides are TGTGCCAGTAGTATGAGGGGGGCCAAAAACATTCAGTACTTC. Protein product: CASSMRGAKNIQYF.

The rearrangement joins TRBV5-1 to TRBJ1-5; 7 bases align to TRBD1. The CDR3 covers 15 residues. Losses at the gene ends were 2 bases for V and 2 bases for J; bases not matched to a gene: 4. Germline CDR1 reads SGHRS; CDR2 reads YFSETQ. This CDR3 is CASSFEGARNQPQHF. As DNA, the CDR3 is TGCGCCAGCAGCTTTGAGGGGGCGCGCAATCAGCCCCAGCATTTT.

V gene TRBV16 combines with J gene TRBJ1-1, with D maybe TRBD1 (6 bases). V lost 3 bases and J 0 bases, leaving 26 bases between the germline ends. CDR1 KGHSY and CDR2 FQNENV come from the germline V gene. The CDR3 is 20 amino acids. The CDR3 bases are TGTGCCAGCAGCCATTCCATTAGGGCGGGGGGCTCACGGCTGAACACTGAAGCTTTCTTT. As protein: CASSHSIRAGGSRLNTEAFF.

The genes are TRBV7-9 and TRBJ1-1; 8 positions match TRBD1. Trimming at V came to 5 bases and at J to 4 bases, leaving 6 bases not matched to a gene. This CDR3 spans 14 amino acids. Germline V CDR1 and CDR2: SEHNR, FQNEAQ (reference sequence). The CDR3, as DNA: TGTGCCAGCAGCCGCCGGGACAGGAGCACTGAAGCTTTCTTT. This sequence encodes CASSRRDRSTEAFF. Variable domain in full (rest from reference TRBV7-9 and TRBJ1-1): DTGVSQNPRHKITKRGQNVTFRCDPISEHNRLYWYRQTLGQGPEFLTYFQNEAQLEKSRLLSDRFSAERPKGSFSTLEIQRTEQGDSAMYLCASSRRDRSTEAFFGQGTRLTVV.

The CDR3 nucleotides are TGTGCCAGCAGCTTGGTAGCAGGGAGGATGTACGAGCAGTACTTC. Translation: CASSLVAGRMYEQYF. This sequence joins TRBV5-8 and TRBJ2-7, with a possible D match to TRBD2 (6 bases). CDR1 and CDR2 from the germline V gene are SGHTS and YDEGEE. This CDR3 spans 15 amino acids. Trimming cost V 0 bases and J 4 bases, with 14 bases left between them.

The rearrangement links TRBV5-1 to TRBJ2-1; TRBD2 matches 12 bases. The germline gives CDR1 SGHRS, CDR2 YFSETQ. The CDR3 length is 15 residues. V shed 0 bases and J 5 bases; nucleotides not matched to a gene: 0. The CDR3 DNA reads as TGCGCCAGCAGCTTGGGACTAGCGGGGGACAATGAGCAGTTCTTC. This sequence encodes CASSLGLAGDNEQFF.

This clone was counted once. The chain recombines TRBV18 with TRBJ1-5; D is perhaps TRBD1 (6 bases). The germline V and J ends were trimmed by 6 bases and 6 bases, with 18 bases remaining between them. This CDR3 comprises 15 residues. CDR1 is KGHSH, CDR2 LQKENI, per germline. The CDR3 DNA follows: TGTGCCAGCTCCGAGTGGGCAGGGGAGGGTCAGCCCCAGCATTTT. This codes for CASSEWAGEGQPQHF.

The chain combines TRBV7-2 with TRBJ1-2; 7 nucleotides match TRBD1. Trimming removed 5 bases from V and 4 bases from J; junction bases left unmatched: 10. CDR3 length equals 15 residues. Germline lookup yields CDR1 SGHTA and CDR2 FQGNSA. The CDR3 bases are TGTGCCAGCAGCCCCGCGACAGGGAGGAGCTATGGCTACACCTTC. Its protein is CASSPATGRSYGYTF.